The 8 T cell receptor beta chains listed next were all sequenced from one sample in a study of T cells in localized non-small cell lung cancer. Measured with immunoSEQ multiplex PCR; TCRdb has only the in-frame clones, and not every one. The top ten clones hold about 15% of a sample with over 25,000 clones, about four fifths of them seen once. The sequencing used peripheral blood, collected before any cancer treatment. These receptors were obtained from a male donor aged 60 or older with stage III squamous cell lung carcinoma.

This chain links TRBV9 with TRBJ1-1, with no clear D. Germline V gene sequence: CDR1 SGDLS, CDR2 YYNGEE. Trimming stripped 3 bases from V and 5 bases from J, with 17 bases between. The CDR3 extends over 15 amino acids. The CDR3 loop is CASSALLELRTEAFF. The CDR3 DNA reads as TGTGCCAGCAGCGCGCTCTTGGAACTCCGAACTGAAGCTTTCTTT.

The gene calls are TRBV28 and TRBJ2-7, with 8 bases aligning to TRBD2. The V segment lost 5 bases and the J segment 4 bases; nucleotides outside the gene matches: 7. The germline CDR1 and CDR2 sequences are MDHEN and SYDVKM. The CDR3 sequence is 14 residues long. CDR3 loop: CASSRGGPSYEQYF. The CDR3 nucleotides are TGTGCCAGCAGTCGGGGGGGCCCCTCGTACGAGCAGTACTTC.

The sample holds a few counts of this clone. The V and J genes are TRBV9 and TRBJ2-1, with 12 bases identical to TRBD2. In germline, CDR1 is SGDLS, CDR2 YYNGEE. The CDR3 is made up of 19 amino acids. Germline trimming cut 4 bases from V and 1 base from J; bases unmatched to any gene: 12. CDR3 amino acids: CASSLPRLAGGSSYNEQFF. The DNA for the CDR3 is TGTGCCAGCAGCCTCCCACGGCTAGCGGGGGGGTCATCCTACAATGAGCAGTTCTTC. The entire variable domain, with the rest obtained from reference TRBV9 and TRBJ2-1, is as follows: DSGVTQTPKHLITATGQRVTLRCSPRSGDLSVYWYQQSLDQGLQFLIQYYNGEERAKGNILERFSAQQFPDLHSELNLSSLELGDSALYFCASSLPRLAGGSSYNEQFFGPGTRLTVL.

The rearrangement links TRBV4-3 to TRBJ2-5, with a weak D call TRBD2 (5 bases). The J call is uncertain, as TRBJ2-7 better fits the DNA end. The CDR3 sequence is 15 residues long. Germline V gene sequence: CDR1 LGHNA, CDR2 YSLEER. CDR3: CASSQDRGGSYEQYF. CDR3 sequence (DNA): TGCGCCAGCAGCCAAGACCGGGGTGGGTCCTACGAGCAGTACTTC.

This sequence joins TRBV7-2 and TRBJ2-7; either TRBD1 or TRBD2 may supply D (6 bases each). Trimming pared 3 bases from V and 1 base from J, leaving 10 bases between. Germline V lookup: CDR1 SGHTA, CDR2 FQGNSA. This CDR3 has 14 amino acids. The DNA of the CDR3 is TGTGCCAGCAGCTTCCCGGGGGCTTCCTACGAGCAGTACTTC. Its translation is CASSFPGASYEQYF.

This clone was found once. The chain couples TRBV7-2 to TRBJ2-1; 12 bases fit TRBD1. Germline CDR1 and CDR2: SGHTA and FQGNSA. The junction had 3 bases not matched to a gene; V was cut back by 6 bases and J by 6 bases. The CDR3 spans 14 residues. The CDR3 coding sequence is TGTGCCAGCAGACGGGACAGGGGGCGCAATGAGCAGTTCTTC. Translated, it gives CASRRDRGRNEQFF.

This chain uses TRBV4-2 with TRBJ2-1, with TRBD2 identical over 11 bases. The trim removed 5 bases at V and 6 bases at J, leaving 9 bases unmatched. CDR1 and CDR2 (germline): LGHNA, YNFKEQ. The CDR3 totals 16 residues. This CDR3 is CASSLGLAGGTNEQFF. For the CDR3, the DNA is TGTGCCAGCAGCTTGGGGCTAGCGGGAGGTACCAATGAGCAGTTCTTC.

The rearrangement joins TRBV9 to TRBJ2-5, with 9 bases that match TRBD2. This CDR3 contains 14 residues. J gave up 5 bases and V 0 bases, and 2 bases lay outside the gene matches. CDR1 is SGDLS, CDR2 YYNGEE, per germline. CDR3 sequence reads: CASSVGGGAETQYF. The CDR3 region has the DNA TGTGCCAGCAGCGTAGGCGGGGGGGCGGAGACCCAGTACTTC.